This is a list of T cell receptor beta chains from one sample in a study of blood T cell repertoires in COVID-19. Sequencing was performed with immunoSEQ multiplex PCR; in TCRdb, only in-frame clones are kept and a portion is missing. The data contain over 200,000 clones, roughly 80% of them singletons. The sequenced material came from peripheral blood. These receptors came from a human donor in a cohort sampled during active COVID-19. CDR3s include the opening cysteine and the closing phenylalanine or tryptophan. D genes are given only for firm matches. Not every row has a clone size; where given, it reads once, few, many or a size class.

TRBV16,few,TRBJ1-1,TRBD1,CASSLNRGRDTEAFF,TGTGCCAGCAGCCTTAACAGGGGGCGAGATACTGAAGCTTTCTTT
TRBV21-1,-,TRBJ2-7,-,CAKDRRPEQYF,TGTGCCAAGGACAGGCGTCCAGAGCAGTACTTC
TRBV7-8,-,TRBJ1-4,-,CASRVEGEKLFF,TGTGCCAGCAGGGTCGAGGGTGAAAAACTGTTTTTT
TRBV7-3,many,TRBJ2-2,TRBD2,CASSLGGRLAGELFF,TGTGCCAGCAGCTTAGGCGGGAGATTAGCCGGGGAGCTGTTTTTT
TRBV15,-,TRBJ2-7,-,CATSRERRGFTSYEQYF,TGTGCCACCAGCAGAGAGCGTAGAGGTTTTACCTCCTACGAGCAGTACTTC
TRBV10-3,-,TRBJ1-2,TRBD1,CAISEFGTGGGYTF,TGTGCCATCAGTGAGTTCGGGACAGGGGGTGGCTACACCTTC
TRBV11-3,-,TRBJ1-1,-,CASSLDGQNTEAFF,TGTGCCAGCAGCCTTGACGGACAGAACACTGAAGCTTTCTTT
TRBV28,-,TRBJ2-5,TRBD1,CASSTGQGRGETQYF,TGTGCCAGCAGCACCGGACAGGGGAGGGGGGAGACCCAGTACTTC
TRBV7-9,-,TRBJ1-6,-,CASSFPGFAPLHF,TGTGCCAGCAGCTTTCCGGGGTTTGCACCCCTCCACTTT
TRBV9,-,TRBJ1-6,-,CASSRGQNNSPLHF,TGTGCCAGCAGCCGCGGACAGAATAATTCACCCCTCCACTTT
TRBV5-8,-,TRBJ2-5,-,CASSLFGGPTETQYF,TGTGCCAGCAGCTTGTTCGGTGGGCCCACGGAGACCCAGTACTTC
TRBV5-1,-,TRBJ1-1,-,CASSLATGKVGVTEAFF,TGCGCCAGCAGCTTGGCCACAGGGAAGGTGGGAGTCACTGAAGCTTTCTTT
TRBV6-2/TRBV6-3,-,TRBJ2-7,-,CASSYSGGPTYEQYF,TGTGCCAGCAGTTACTCCGGGGGACCTACCTACGAGCAGTACTTC
TRBV6-4,-,TRBJ2-1,TRBD2,CASSDSASGGYNEQFF,TGTGCCAGCAGTGACTCGGCTAGCGGGGGCTACAATGAGCAGTTCTTC
TRBV28,once,TRBJ1-2,TRBD1,CASTMSRTGGLYGYTF,TGTGCCAGCACCATGAGTAGGACAGGGGGACTCTATGGCTACACCTTC
TRBV28,once,TRBJ1-4,-,CASSSQTAFNEKLFF,TGTGCCAGCAGTTCCCAGACAGCCTTTAATGAAAAACTGTTTTTT
TRBV6-2/TRBV6-3,once,TRBJ2-5,TRBD2,CASSSLAVTKETQYF,TGTGCCAGCAGTTCACTAGCGGTGACTAAAGAGACCCAGTACTTC
TRBV7-2,-,TRBJ1-3,-,CASSLTTPPLSGNTIYF,TGTGCCAGCAGCTTAACGACACCTCCTCTCTCTGGAAACACCATATATTTT
TRBV19,-,TRBJ2-1,TRBD2,CASSIAASGNYNEQFF,TGTGCCAGTAGTATTGCGGCTAGCGGGAACTACAATGAGCAGTTCTTC
TRBV15,-,TRBJ1-2,-,CATSREGGAYGYTF,TGTGCCACCAGCAGGGAGGGAGGCGCCTATGGCTACACCTTC
TRBV9,-,TRBJ1-2,-,CASSAGHSTGYTF,TGTGCCAGCAGCGCGGGACACTCGACCGGCTACACCTTC
TRBV19,-,TRBJ2-4,-,CASSPLVASLRKNIQYF,TGTGCCAGTAGCCCTTTAGTAGCCTCGTTACGCAAAAACATTCAGTACTTC
TRBV30,-,TRBJ1-5,-,CAWSAHGGNQPQHF,TGTGCCTGGAGCGCCCACGGGGGCAATCAGCCCCAGCATTTT
TRBV9,few,TRBJ1-4,-,CASSVTPYDEKLFF,TGTGCCAGCAGCGTGACACCGTATGATGAAAAACTGTTTTTT
TRBV7-9,-,TRBJ2-7,TRBD2,CASSLRGPTGGSYEQYF,TGTGCCAGCAGCCTAAGAGGACCCACGGGAGGCTCCTACGAGCAGTACTTC
TRBV7-3,-,TRBJ2-7,-,CASSLGGVGEQYF,TGTGCCAGCAGCCTAGGGGGGGTTGGAGAGCAGTACTTC
TRBV4-1,-,TRBJ1-3,-,CASSPEDGNTIYF,TGCGCCAGCAGCCCCGAGGATGGAAACACCATATATTTT
TRBV5-4,-,TRBJ1-2,TRBD1,CASSPDRVRGYTF,TGTGCCAGCAGCCCGGACAGGGTACGGGGCTACACCTTC
TRBV3-1/TRBV3-2,-,TRBJ2-2,TRBD2,CASSPSGRGYNTGELFF,TGTGCCAGCAGCCCGAGCGGGAGAGGGTACAACACCGGGGAGCTGTTTTTT
TRBV3-1/TRBV3-2,-,TRBJ2-3,TRBD1,CASSRDSSTDTQYF,TGTGCCAGCAGCCGGGACAGCAGCACAGATACGCAGTATTTT
TRBV6-2/TRBV6-3,-,TRBJ1-4,-,CASSYSTEGEKLFF,TGTGCCAGCAGTTATTCGACAGAAGGTGAAAAACTGTTTTTT
TRBV24-1,-,TRBJ2-1,TRBD1,CATSGPGQTYNEQFF,TGTGCCACCAGTGGACCGGGACAGACCTACAATGAGCAGTTCTTC
TRBV5-6,-,TRBJ2-7,TRBD2,CASSLLAGDYEQYF,TGTGCCAGCAGCTTACTAGCGGGAGACTACGAGCAGTACTTC
TRBV5-1,-,TRBJ2-7,TRBD2,CASSLGLAGVEQYF,TGCGCCAGCAGCTTGGGACTAGCGGGAGTGGAGCAGTACTTC
TRBV7-2,-,TRBJ2-7,TRBD1,CASSLGGTGSYEQYF,TGTGCCAGCAGCTTAGGTGGGACAGGGTCCTACGAGCAGTACTTC
TRBV6-2/TRBV6-3,-,TRBJ1-4,-,CASSYSTDRRSNEKLFF,TGTGCCAGCAGTTACTCGACCGACCGAAGGAGTAATGAAAAACTGTTTTTT
TRBV24-1,many,TRBJ2-1,-,CATSDPDNEQFF,TGTGCCACCAGTGATCCCGACAATGAGCAGTTCTTC
TRBV10-3,-,TRBJ1-5,TRBD1,CAIQQGNNQPQHF,TGTGCCATCCAACAGGGGAACAATCAGCCCCAGCATTTT
TRBV18,-,TRBJ2-7,-,CASSTSTGSYEQYF,TGTGCCAGCTCAACGTCGACAGGTTCCTACGAGCAGTACTTC
TRBV7-3,-,TRBJ1-1,TRBD1,CASSLKGTGFGTEAFF,TGTGCCAGCAGCTTAAAAGGGACAGGGTTCGGCACTGAAGCTTTCTTT
TRBV27,-,TRBJ2-1,TRBD2,CASSLSPSGSVYAYNEQFF,TGTGCCAGCAGTTTATCACCTAGCGGGAGTGTTTACGCCTACAATGAGCAGTTCTTC
TRBV19,-,TRBJ1-6,TRBD1,CASSAKTGLYNSPLHF,TGTGCCAGTAGCGCTAAGACAGGGCTCTATAATTCACCCCTCCACTTT
TRBV4-1,-,TRBJ1-4,-,CASSQDPSTDLEKLFF,TGCGCCAGCAGCCAAGACCCCTCGACAGATCTAGAAAAACTGTTTTTT
TRBV7-9,-,TRBJ2-2,-,CASSYPRDLHTGELFF,TGTGCCAGCAGCTACCCCCGAGACTTGCACACCGGGGAGCTGTTTTTT
TRBV5-4,few,TRBJ2-7,TRBD1,CASSLAGQGFYEQYF,TGTGCCAGCAGCTTGGCGGGACAGGGTTTCTACGAGCAGTACTTC
TRBV5-4,few,TRBJ1-3,TRBD1,CASSFARDRGNTIYF,TGTGCCAGCAGCTTTGCCCGGGACAGGGGAAACACCATATATTTT
TRBV3-1/TRBV3-2,few,TRBJ2-7,TRBD2,CASSPLAGDYEQYF,TGTGCCAGCAGCCCCCTGGCGGGAGACTACGAGCAGTACTTC
TRBV19,-,TRBJ2-1,TRBD2,CASRTSGRSSYNEQFF,TGTGCCAGCAGGACTAGCGGGCGGAGCTCCTACAATGAGCAGTTCTTC
TRBV4-2,-,TRBJ2-5,TRBD1,CASTPGQGFTAETQYF,TGTGCCAGTACGCCGGGACAGGGGTTTACAGCGGAGACCCAGTACTTC
TRBV28,-,TRBJ2-1,TRBD2,CASSESGSSYNEQFF,TGTGCCAGCAGCGAAAGCGGGAGCTCCTACAATGAGCAGTTCTTC
TRBV6-5,-,TRBJ2-7,-,CASSYSGLTYEQYF,TGTGCCAGCAGTTACTCGGGACTTACCTACGAGCAGTACTTC
TRBV19,few,TRBJ2-1,-,CASSPFYNEQFF,TGTGCCAGTAGTCCATTCTACAATGAGCAGTTCTTC
TRBV24-1,-,TRBJ2-2,TRBD2,CATSDLGLAEGTGELFF,TGTGCCACCAGTGATTTGGGACTAGCGGAGGGGACCGGGGAGCTGTTTTTT
TRBV27,-,TRBJ2-7,TRBD2,CASSPLLAGGPYGQYF,TGTGCCAGCAGTCCACTCCTAGCGGGAGGACCCTACGGGCAGTACTTC
TRBV19,once,TRBJ2-3,-,CASSRADTQYF,TGTGCCAGTAGTCGGGCAGATACGCAGTATTTT
TRBV9,-,TRBJ1-2,-,CASSVGSDSLYGYTF,TGTGCCAGCAGCGTAGGCTCGGATAGCCTCTATGGCTACACCTTC
TRBV29-1,-,TRBJ1-2,TRBD1,CSSGDRSYGYTF,TGCAGCTCCGGGGACAGAAGCTATGGCTACACCTTC
TRBV6-2/TRBV6-3,-,TRBJ1-5,-,CASSYWGIDNQPQHF,TGTGCCAGCAGTTACTGGGGCATAGACAATCAGCCCCAGCATTTT